A single sample is the source of the 32 T cell receptor beta chains below, sequenced in a study of T cells in Graves' hyperthyroidism and ophthalmopathy (dated by TCRdb to the late 2010s). Library construction relied on multiplex PCR. These reads were obtained on an Illumina HiSeq 2000. Amplification of TCR beta CDR3 regions was carried out from RNA transcripts. The first round of RT-PCR for the TCR CDR3 was performed with the HTBI primer set and the Qiagen OneStep RT-PCR kit. TCRdb handled the public reads itself, with Q25 trimming in fastp and clone calling in MiXCR, and kept productive beta chains. When rows share a CDR3 protein, they turn into one entry using the most common DNA and genes. Within this sample are nearly 250,000 distinct CDR3 sequences, with approximately 25% of them counted one time only. Roughly 32% of the sample is taken by the ten largest. The sequencing input was blood. These receptors all stem from a middle-aged woman with Graves' ophthalmopathy.

Only one count was recorded for this clonotype. The chain recombines TRBV28 with TRBJ2-5; TRBD1 might be the D (6 bases). CDR3 size: 13 residues. The V end was cut by 7 bases, the J end by 1 base, with 10 bases between. CDR1 and CDR2 from the germline V gene are MDHEN and SYDVKM. Written as DNA, the CDR3 is TGTGCCAGCACCTGGGACATCCAAGAGACCCAGTACTTC. As protein: CASTWDIQETQYF.

As to this clonotype: The junction differs from germline at one of its ends, possibly a read error. CDR3 sequence (DNA): TGTGCCTGGAGTTTGGGGGACAGAAATCAGCCCCAACATTTT. Its translation: CAWSLGDRNQPQHF. This sequence joins TRBV30 and TRBJ1-5; TRBD1 matches 7 bases. The CDR3 loop spans 14 amino acids. Germline V gives CDR1 GTSNPN, CDR2 SVGIG (reference sequence).

This clonotype was counted ten times or more. The chain links TRBV20-1 to TRBJ2-5; 9 nucleotides align to TRBD2. CDR3 length: 14 amino acids. Germline-derived CDR1 and CDR2 are DFQATT and SNEGSKA (reference sequence). V was clipped by 5 bases and J by 5 bases; unmatched bases: 9. Written as DNA, the CDR3 is TGCAGTGCTTCAGTGCGGGAGGGCCGGGAGACCCAGTACTTC. The encoded protein is CSASVREGRETQYF.

The chain combines TRBV6-1 with TRBJ1-2, with D uncertain. The CDR3 runs to 14 residues. Per germline, CDR1 MNHNS and CDR2 SASEGT. The V and J ends lost 3 bases and 4 bases respectively, with 12 bases between them. CDR3 sequence reads: CASSDPVFGYGYTF. The CDR3 DNA reads as TGTGCCAGCAGTGACCCAGTCTTTGGCTATGGCTACACCTTC.

This clonotype was counted at least ten times. The J gene is TRBJ1-6, the V gene TRBV27; TRBD1 might be the D (6 bases). Trimming stripped 3 bases from V and 0 bases from J, with 15 bases between. Germline V gene data show CDR1 as MNHEY and CDR2 as SMNVEV (reference sequence). The CDR3 runs 18 residues. The CDR3 region has the DNA TGTGCCAGCAGTTTGATAGGGGGGGGCAGCTCCTATAATTCACCCCTCCACTTT. This translates into CASSLIGGGSSYNSPLHF.

With regard to this clonotype: A read error may explain this, as a much larger clone is one base away. The V call is TRBV5-1, the J call TRBJ2-7; D is perhaps TRBD1 (5 bases). CDR3 length: 15 amino acids. CDR1 and CDR2 from the germline V gene are SGHRS and YFSETQ. The CDR3 region is CARSLMGRIAYEQYF. CDR3 sequence (DNA): TGCGCCAGAAGCTTGATGGGGCGCATCGCCTACGAGCAGTACTTC.

This clonotype was seen ten or more times. The gene calls are TRBV7-8 and TRBJ1-5, with D maybe TRBD1 (5 bases). The V end was cut by 2 bases, the J end by 6 bases, with 14 bases between. The CDR3 covers 15 residues. The germline V gene encodes CDR1 SGHVS and CDR2 FQNEAQ. In DNA, the CDR3 is TGTGCCAGCAGCTTAAGTCGGGGCTCAGGTCAGCCCCAGCATTTT. This sequence encodes CASSLSRGSGQPQHF.

This clonotype came up many times. CDR3 sequence reads: CASSLREQYGYTF. CDR3 coding DNA: TGTGCCAGCAGCTTAAGGGAACAGTATGGCTACACCTTC. This rearrangement joins TRBV7-2 to TRBJ1-2; D is unclear. The length of the CDR3 is 13 residues. V was shortened by 2 bases and J by 5 bases, with 9 bases between the two germline ends. In germline, CDR1 is SGHTA, CDR2 FQGNSA.

This clonotype was detected many times. This chain links TRBV4-1 with TRBJ1-5, with D uncertain. The V end lost 0 bases, the J end lost 7 bases, and 13 bases lay between the germline ends. This CDR3 has 15 residues. The germline gives CDR1 MGHRA, CDR2 YSYEKL. Here the CDR3 DNA reads TGCGCCAGCAGCCAAGATAGCGGGGTAGGGCAGCCCCAGCATTTT. Its translation: CASSQDSGVGQPQHF.

The sample holds a few counts of this clonotype. The gene calls are TRBV6-2 or TRBV6-3 and TRBJ1-2; D unresolved. Per germline, CDR1 MNHEY and CDR2 SVGEGT. Trimming removed 6 bases at V and 4 bases at J, with 15 bases between. The length of the CDR3 is 14 residues. CDR3 nucleotide sequence: TGTGCCAGCAGCATTACCACGGCCGGCTATGGCTACACCTTC. Amino acids: CASSITTAGYGYTF.

This clonotype was seen at least ten times. V is TRBV20-1 and J is TRBJ2-7, with TRBD2 matching 10 bases. There are 14 residues in the CDR3. Germline values: CDR1 DFQATT, CDR2 SNEGSKA (reference sequence). J was trimmed by 5 bases and V by 6 bases; bases with no gene match: 10. The CDR3 loop reads CSAIPSGSRDEQYF. In nucleotides, the CDR3 is TGCAGTGCCATACCTAGCGGGAGCAGGGACGAGCAGTACTTC.

This clonotype has at least ten counts. V and J are TRBV5-8 and TRBJ1-2; 9 positions match TRBD1. The CDR3 runs 12 residues. V lost 4 bases, J lost 7 bases, and 2 bases stayed unmatched. Germline-derived CDR1 and CDR2 are SGHTS and YDEGEE. CDR3 DNA sequence: TGTGCCAGCAGCCCGGACAGGGGTGGCTACACCTTC. Amino acids: CASSPDRGGYTF.

The rearrangement links TRBV6-2 or TRBV6-3 to TRBJ1-1; D gene unclear. Germline CDR1 and CDR2: MNHEY and SVGEGT. V was pared by 4 bases and J by 0 bases, with 6 bases between. This CDR3 has 13 amino acids. For the CDR3, the DNA is TGTGCCAGCAGTTCAGACGTGAACACTGAAGCTTTCTTT. Residues: CASSSDVNTEAFF.

This clonotype has ten or more counts. V is TRBV28 and J is TRBJ1-1; 7 nucleotides line up with TRBD1. V lost 7 bases and J lost 4; bases outside the gene matches: 6. The length of the CDR3 is 13 residues. Germline V gives CDR1 MDHEN, CDR2 SYDVKM. The CDR3 region has the DNA TGTGCCAGCACCAGACAGGGTGGCACTGAAGCTTTCTTT. Translated: CASTRQGGTEAFF.

This clonotype has only one observation. The chain carries TRBV6-2 or TRBV6-3 and TRBJ2-7; D unclear. The germline V gene encodes CDR1 MNHEY and CDR2 SVGEGT. V shed 0 bases and J shed 0 bases, with 18 bases lying between them. The CDR3 extends over 18 amino acids. The CDR3 nucleotides read TGTGCCAGCAGTTACTCGCCCCAGAAGGGTTCTAGCTCCTACGAGCAGTACTTC. Translating gives CASSYSPQKGSSSYEQYF.

This clonotype has only a few counts. This chain links TRBV11-2 with TRBJ2-5; D perhaps matches TRBD1 (7 bases). In germline, CDR1 is SGHAT, CDR2 FQNNGV. CDR3 length: 19 amino acids. Trimming pared 5 bases from V and 3 bases from J, leaving 28 bases between. The CDR3 here is CASSPMSRQGGTTKETQYF. CDR3 DNA sequence: TGTGCCAGCAGCCCCATGTCGCGCCAGGGGGGAACCACCAAAGAGACCCAGTACTTC.

This clonotype was recorded at least ten times. The rearrangement links TRBV19 to TRBJ1-1, with unresolved D. Trimming removed 6 bases from V and 3 bases from J, with 14 bases in between. CDR3 length: 14 amino acids. The V gene's germline CDR1 is LNHDA and CDR2 SQIVND (reference sequence). In DNA, the CDR3 is TGTGCCAGTAGGGTTTCGGGGATGGACACTGAAGCTTTCTTT. Its protein is CASRVSGMDTEAFF. Complete variable domain (other parts from reference TRBV19 and TRBJ1-1): DGGITQSPKYLFRKEGQNVTLSCEQNLNHDAMYWYRQDPGQGLRLIYYSQIVNDFQKGDIAEGYSVSREKKESFPLTVTSAQKNPTAFYLCASRVSGMDTEAFFGQGTRLTVV.

The table lists this clonotype with many counts. The rearrangement links TRBV12-3 or TRBV12-4 to TRBJ1-5; TRBD1 might be the D (6 bases). The V and J ends lost 4 bases and 3 bases respectively, with 10 bases between them. The CDR3 loop spans 14 amino acids. Written as DNA, the CDR3 is TGTGCCAGCAGTTCAACAGGGCTCAATCAGCCCCAGCATTTT. Protein product: CASSSTGLNQPQHF.

Ten or more counts support this clonotype. This rearrangement joins TRBV12-3 or TRBV12-4 to TRBJ2-2; 9 bases match TRBD2. Trimming cost V 5 bases and J 3 bases; bases outside gene matches: 7. The CDR3 loop spans 16 amino acids. CDR3 DNA: TGTGCCAGCAGTCCCAGCGGGAGGCGGGACACCGGGGAGCTGTTTTTT. Translated: CASSPSGRRDTGELFF.

This sequence joins TRBV28 and TRBJ1-3; weak D call: TRBD1 (5 bases). Germline V gives CDR1 MDHEN, CDR2 SYDVKM. The CDR3 sequence is 18 residues long. V gave up 0 bases and J gave up 0 bases, with 15 bases separating them. CDR3 bases: TGTGCCAGCAGTTTATGGTGGGGGACGACTCCCTCTGGAAACACCATATATTTT. It encodes CASSLWWGTTPSGNTIYF.

This clonotype showed up just a few times. The CDR3 DNA sequence: TGTGCCAGCAGCTTGGGGGGGTTCGGCATTCAGTACTTC. Translating gives CASSLGGFGIQYF. This chain links TRBV5-4 with TRBJ2-4; either TRBD1 or TRBD2 may fit D (5 bases each). This CDR3 is 13 amino acids long. Trimming removed 0 bases at V and 9 bases at J, with 10 bases between. Looked up from germline, CDR1 is SGHNT and CDR2 is YYREEE (reference sequence).

This clonotype was observed at least ten times. The rearrangement uses TRBV28 and TRBJ2-7, with D perhaps matching TRBD1 or TRBD2 (5 bases each). V was cut by 8 bases and J by 2 bases, with 16 bases left in between. The CDR3 consists of 14 residues. Germline assignment: CDR1 MDHEN and CDR2 SYDVKM. The CDR3 region is CASGPRGRAYEQYF. The DNA for the CDR3 is TGTGCCAGCGGCCCTCGGGGCCGAGCCTACGAGCAGTACTTC.

This clonotype occurred many times. The CDR3 protein is CASSYTVNTEAFF. The CDR3 nucleotides read TGTGCCAGCAGCTACACAGTGAACACTGAAGCTTTCTTT. The chain carries TRBV7-3 and TRBJ1-1; D is ambiguous. The CDR3 is 13 amino acids. Germline-derived CDR1 and CDR2 are SGHTA and FQGTGA. V was pared by 4 bases and J by 0 bases, with 6 bases between.

This clonotype was recorded at least ten times. The chain joins TRBV5-6 to TRBJ1-1; 7 bases are a match to TRBD1. This CDR3 region has 16 residues. V shed 6 bases and J 0 bases; nucleotides not matched to a gene: 11. Germline CDR1 is SGHDT and CDR2 is YYEEEE. The CDR3 DNA follows: TGTGCCAGCACCCGAGGGACAGTTCTCATGAACACTGAAGCTTTCTTT. This encodes CASTRGTVLMNTEAFF.

This clonotype was counted at least ten times. The chain combines TRBV5-1 with TRBJ1-2; 9 bases line up with TRBD1. The CDR3 covers 15 residues. After removal of 4 bases from V and 4 bases from J, the junction contained 8 bases not matched to a gene. Germline CDR1 SGHRS, CDR2 YFSETQ. This CDR3 reads CASSGRTGASYGYTF. The CDR3 bases are TGCGCCAGCAGCGGACGGACAGGGGCGAGCTATGGCTACACCTTC.

The chain employs TRBV2 and TRBJ1-2, with TRBD1 identical over 7 bases. Unmatched junction bases numbered 6, after V lost 5 bases and J lost 3 bases. The CDR3 covers 14 residues. Germline V gene data show CDR1 as SNHLY and CDR2 as FYNNEI. CDR3 in amino acids: CASSWLGGYYGYTF. The CDR3 DNA reads as TGTGCCAGCAGTTGGTTAGGGGGCTACTATGGCTACACCTTC. The whole variable domain, filled in from reference TRBV2 and TRBJ1-2, reads EPEVTQTPSHQVTQMGQEVILRCVPISNHLYFYWYRQILGQKVEFLVSFYNNEISEKSEIFDDQFSVERPDGSNFTLKIRSTKLEDSAMYFCASSWLGGYYGYTFGSGTRLTVV.

This clonotype was recorded at least ten times. The V gene is TRBV28, the J gene TRBJ2-5; D remains unclear. V lost 6 bases and J 2 bases, leaving 10 bases between the germline ends. CDR1 is MDHEN, CDR2 SYDVKM, per germline. The CDR3 is made up of 13 amino acids. The CDR3 DNA follows: TGTGCCAGCAGCCTAGTTAGTCAAGAGACCCAGTACTTC. Residues: CASSLVSQETQYF.

Many counts were recorded for this clonotype. The chain is built from TRBV6-5 and TRBJ2-4; D is unclear. CDR1 and CDR2 (germline): MNHEY, SVGAGI. The CDR3 totals 13 residues. Trimming left V 3 bases short and J 8 bases short, with 11 bases between. The CDR3 DNA follows: TGTGCCAGCAGTTATATGGGGTCGGACATTCAGTACTTC. Protein: CASSYMGSDIQYF.

This chain joins TRBV20-1 and TRBJ2-5; perhaps TRBD2 as D (6 bases). The length of the CDR3 is 13 residues. Trimming took off 2 bases at V and 4 bases at J, with 11 bases between the two ends. Germline V gives CDR1 DFQATT, CDR2 SNEGSKA (reference sequence). CDR3 sequence (DNA): TGCAGTGCTAGAATGCGGGGCACAGAGACCCAGTACTTC. Its protein product is CSARMRGTETQYF.

V gene TRBV28 combines with J gene TRBJ1-2; D is unresolved. The CDR3 length is 12 residues. Trimming removed 2 bases from V and 8 bases from J, with 9 bases in between. From germline, CDR1 is MDHEN and CDR2 SYDVKM. The CDR3 reads CASSLTDPGYTF. CDR3 DNA sequence: TGTGCCAGCAGTTTAACAGATCCCGGCTACACCTTC.

Ten or more counts support this clonotype. The V gene is TRBV4-2, the J gene TRBJ2-5, with D tentatively TRBD1 (6 bases). The germline V gene has CDR1 LGHNA and CDR2 YNFKEQ. With 1 base removed from V and 0 bases from J, the gap between germline ends came to 6 bases. This CDR3 contains 14 residues. CDR3 DNA sequence: TGTGCCAGCAGCCAAGGGACAGACCAAGAGACCCAGTACTTC. Amino acid sequence: CASSQGTDQETQYF.

By share, this clonotype counts as large (0.1 to 1%). The V gene is TRBV27, the J gene TRBJ2-7; 8 nucleotides align to TRBD2. Germline assignment: CDR1 MNHEY and CDR2 SMNVEV (reference sequence). Unmatched junction bases numbered 13, after V lost 4 bases and J lost 5 bases. This CDR3 has 16 residues. The CDR3 sequence is CASSSPFSSGSDEQYF. CDR3 DNA sequence: TGTGCCAGCAGTTCCCCCTTTTCAAGCGGGAGTGACGAGCAGTACTTC.